The rows below give T cell receptor beta chains drawn from one sample of a study of STAT5B mutations in CD4+ large granular lymphocyte leukemia. Data came from immunoSEQ multiplex PCR; TCRdb stores just in-frame clones and leaves some out. This table has about 21,000 clones, around 75% appearing once. The source material was CD4+ T cells from blood buffy coats. The receptors were sampled from a human donor in good health. CDR3s include the opening cysteine and the closing phenylalanine or tryptophan. The D gene is left open where the match is weak. Part of the rows lack a size; the others show once, few, many or a class for expanded clones.

>TRBD1|TRBJ2-6|TRBV7-2|.
CASSPQGAGANVLTF
TGTGCCAGCAGCCCTCAGGGGGCTGGGGCCAACGTCCTGACTTTC
>TRBD2|TRBJ2-3|TRBV4-3|.
CASSQEFGGTSGGSTDTQYF
TGCGCCAGCAGCCAAGAATTTGGGGGGACTAGCGGGGGGAGCACAGATACGCAGTATTTT
>.|TRBJ1-5|TRBV28|.
CASSFGGGSNQPQHF
TGTGCCAGCAGTTTTGGGGGGGGAAGCAATCAGCCCCAGCATTTT
>.|TRBJ1-1|TRBV10-3|few
CAISDDKGRRTEAFF
TGTGCCATCAGTGACGATAAGGGGCGGAGGACTGAAGCTTTCTTT
>TRBD2|TRBJ2-3|TRBV4-2|.
CASSQDSPGTSGSDTQYF
TGTGCCAGCAGCCAAGATTCCCCCGGGACTAGCGGGTCAGATACGCAGTATTTT
>TRBD2|TRBJ2-3|TRBV5-1|.
CASSESGGAIDTQYF
TGCGCCAGCAGCGAGAGCGGGGGGGCCATAGATACGCAGTATTTT
>.|TRBJ1-2|TRBV29-1|.
CSVGEKGDYGYTF
TGCAGCGTTGGGGAGAAGGGGGACTATGGCTACACCTTC
>.|TRBJ1-1|TRBV5-5|.
CASSLAGDTEAFF
TGTGCCAGCAGCTTGGCCGGGGACACTGAAGCTTTCTTT
>.|TRBJ2-1|TRBV30|few
CAWSKGGEGEQFF
TGTGCCTGGAGTAAGGGCGGTGAGGGTGAGCAGTTCTTC
>.|TRBJ1-6|TRBV11-2|.
CASSFSGDAYNSPLHF
TGTGCCAGCAGCTTTAGTGGGGACGCCTATAATTCACCCCTCCACTTT
>.|TRBJ2-7|TRBV29-1|once
CSVEVASRSYEQYF
TGCAGCGTTGAGGTGGCTAGCAGGTCCTACGAGCAGTACTTC
>.|TRBJ2-2|TRBV30|.
CAWSVNTGELFF
TGTGCCTGGAGTGTCAACACCGGAGAGCTGTTTTTT
>.|TRBJ2-7|TRBV11-2|few
CASSYRESSYEQYF
TGTGCCAGCAGCTACCGTGAGAGCTCCTACGAGCAGTACTTC
>TRBD2|TRBJ2-1|TRBV7-8|once
CASSTRLAGGSYNEQFF
TGTGCCAGCAGCACTAGACTAGCGGGGGGCTCCTACAATGAGCAGTTCTTC
>TRBD1|TRBJ1-6|TRBV6-6|once
CASSYRDRTNSPLHF
TGTGCCAGCAGTTACAGGGACAGGACTAATTCACCCCTCCACTTT
>.|TRBJ1-4|TRBV5-6|.
CASSFTTPSTNEKLFF
TGTGCCAGCAGCTTTACAACCCCCTCTACTAATGAAAAACTGTTTTTT
>TRBD2|TRBJ2-7|TRBV5-1|few
CASSRGLEARWEQYF
TGCGCCAGCAGCCGAGGACTAGAGGCTCGGTGGGAGCAGTACTTC
>.|TRBJ1-5|TRBV19|once
CASSQGIGTNQPQHF
TGTGCCAGTAGTCAAGGGATAGGAACCAATCAGCCCCAGCATTTT
>.|TRBJ1-2|TRBV4-3|.
CASSPGLTVLGYTF
TGCGCCAGCAGCCCGGGTTTGACAGTTCTGGGCTACACCTTC
>.|TRBJ1-4|TRBV11-1|medium-sized
CASSLRREDEKLFF
TGTGCCAGCAGCTTACGGAGGGAGGACGAAAAACTGTTTTTT
>.|TRBJ1-2|TRBV5-5|.
CASSLAGYGYTF
TGTGCCAGCAGCTTGGCCGGGTATGGCTACACCTTC
>.|TRBJ1-4|TRBV6-5|.
CASSYGAAATNEKLFF
TGTGCCAGCAGTTACGGAGCCGCCGCCACTAATGAAAAACTGTTTTTT
>TRBD2|TRBJ2-7|TRBV4-3|.
CASSQGPGGGYEQYF
TGCGCCAGCAGCCAGGGACCGGGGGGAGGGTACGAGCAGTACTTC
>TRBD1|TRBJ2-1|TRBV25-1|.
CASSESGTGYYNEQFF
TGTGCCAGCAGCGAATCCGGGACAGGGTACTACAATGAGCAGTTCTTC
>TRBD1|TRBJ1-4|TRBV11-2|.
CASSLERGGGRNEKLFF
TGTGCCAGCAGCTTAGAAAGAGGGGGCGGGAGAAATGAAAAACTGTTTTTT
>TRBD2|TRBJ2-1|TRBV27|.
CASSPKGGGGTNEQFF
TGTGCCAGCAGCCCGAAGGGCGGGGGAGGGACGAATGAGCAGTTCTTC
>.|TRBJ2-2|TRBV9|.
CASSVAQGTGELFF
TGTGCCAGCAGCGTAGCTCAGGGCACCGGGGAGCTGTTTTTT
>TRBD1|TRBJ2-7|TRBV2|few
CASSETGGIGEQYF
TGTGCCAGCAGTGAAACAGGGGGCATTGGGGAGCAGTACTTC
>.|TRBJ1-4|TRBV5-8|.
CASTLNEKLFF
TGTGCCAGCACCCTGAATGAAAAACTGTTTTTT
>.|TRBJ2-7|TRBV15|.
CATSRDRGQPTRSYEQYF
TGTGCCACCAGCAGAGATAGGGGTCAACCGACCCGCTCCTACGAGCAGTACTTC
>.|TRBJ1-5|TRBV4-3|.
CASSQDGKQPQHF
TGCGCCAGCAGCCAAGACGGGAAGCAGCCCCAGCATTTT
>.|TRBJ2-7|TRBV6-1|.
CASSEIGGTVSYEQYF
TGTGCCAGCAGTGAAATAGGGGGGACGGTCTCCTACGAGCAGTACTTC
>.|TRBJ1-3|TRBV7-8|few
CASSLERGGPTGNTIYF
TGTGCCAGCAGCTTAGAACGCGGGGGGCCGACTGGAAACACCATATATTTT
>.|TRBJ2-7|TRBV5-6|.
CASRTATYEQYF
TGTGCCTCACGGACTGCAACCTACGAGCAGTACTTC
>TRBD2|TRBJ2-6|TRBV2|.
CASIRLATVSGANVLTF
TGTGCCAGCATTCGACTAGCGACGGTCTCTGGGGCCAACGTCCTGACTTTC
>TRBD2|TRBJ2-7|TRBV6-4|.
CASSDRTSGGAESYEQYF
TGTGCCAGCAGTGACCGTACTAGCGGGGGGGCCGAATCCTACGAGCAGTACTTC
>.|TRBJ2-7|TRBV7-3|.
CASSLTHGGEQYF
TGTGCCAGCAGCTTAACCCACGGGGGAGAGCAGTACTTC
>.|TRBJ2-2|TRBV5-8|.
CASSFPRRGGTGELFF
TGTGCCAGCAGCTTCCCACGGAGAGGCGGAACCGGGGAGCTGTTTTTT
>.|TRBJ1-1|TRBV4-2|.
CASSRAGNTEAFF
TGTGCCAGCAGCCGCGCGGGAAACACTGAAGCTTTCTTT
>.|TRBJ2-5|TRBV4-1|.
CASSRAGGGRETQYF
TGCGCCAGCAGCCGGGCGGGCGGTGGGAGAGAGACCCAGTACTTC
>.|TRBJ2-1|TRBV7-8|.
CASSLGVDFSYNEQFF
TGTGCCAGCAGCTTAGGGGTGGACTTCTCCTACAATGAGCAGTTCTTC
>TRBD1|TRBJ1-2|TRBV18|.
CASSIGQGNLRYGYTF
TGTGCCAGCTCTATAGGACAGGGTAACTTGCGCTATGGCTACACCTTC
>.|TRBJ2-7|TRBV5-1|once
CASSSSSYEQYF
TGCGCCAGCAGCTCCTCCTCCTACGAGCAGTACTTC
>TRBD2|TRBJ2-7|TRBV5-6|.
CASSLVGRGDEQYF
TGTGCCAGCAGCTTGGTAGGACGGGGGGACGAGCAGTACTTC
>TRBD1|TRBJ2-4|TRBV6-5|.
CASRRGGQGASIQYF
TGTGCCAGCAGGCGCGGGGGACAGGGGGCCTCCATTCAGTACTTC